The clone carrying this T cell receptor beta chain occurred many times. Its antigen remains unidentified. 5'RACE with 10-nucleotide random UMIs generated the cDNA. Over 200 million TCR-beta sequences from 15-18 subjects were obtained in each sequencing run. One entry per CDR3 protein, called by TCRdb with MiXCR from the 5' RACE reads. The sample has under 90,000 distinct CDR3 sequences; approximately 10% are singletons. From germline, CDR1 is DFQATT and CDR2 SNEGSKA (reference sequence). This CDR3 spans 14 amino acids. V lost 5 bases and J 4 bases, leaving 18 bases between the germline ends. The sample comes from a study of neurological immune-mediated disorders. The study, taken as a whole, reports: Private repertoires in all groups were suggested, as expanded clones shared no CDR3 amino acid sequences across subjects. HTLV-1-associated myelopathy displayed the greatest TCR clonal expansion, and multiple sclerosis exhibited the smallest, lower than that of healthy controls.

Sample: PBMCs. This chain joins TRBV20-1 and TRBJ2-7, with D possibly being TRBD1 (6 bases). The sequence derives from a man aged 35-49 years in good health. In nucleotides, the CDR3 is TGCAGTGCTCCAGTGGGGGCAGGGGCATACGAGCAGTACTTC. Its protein product is CSAPVGAGAYEQYF.